The following is a T cell receptor (beta chain) sequence with its context. Its matching antigen is unknown. RNA, once extracted, was reverse transcribed into cDNA for use as the sequencing template. Assay: immunoSEQ multiplex PCR; the TCRdb copy retains only in-frame clones and omits some. This table holds some 150,000 clones, 45% to 55% found once. This sample is drawn from a study of CD8+ T cells in alopecia areata. The germline V gene has CDR1 GTSNPN and CDR2 SVGIG (reference sequence). CDR3 length: 16 amino acids. Between the trimmed V and J ends, which lost 3 bases and 2 bases, there was a span of 16 bases. Study-wide points: The study found higher clonality in lesional than normal scalp, especially in alopecia totalis/universalis.

This chain links TRBV30 with TRBJ2-2; perhaps D is TRBD1 or TRBD2 (6 bases each). Specimen: CD8+ T cells sorted from blood, collected at week 0. This sequence originates from a human donor with alopecia areata. The DNA of the CDR3 is TGTGCCTGGAGGGGACTTACGGGGGCAAACACCGGGGAGCTGTTTTTT. This gives the protein CAWRGLTGANTGELFF.